Below are 14 T cell receptor beta chains sequenced from a single sample in a study of molecular identifiers for immune sequencing clone quantification. TCRdb recomputed calls from the PCR reads with MiXCR, one row per CDR3 protein. This sample has hundreds of thousands of distinct CDR3 sequences, with about 25% found just once. Specimen: naive CD8+ T cells from blood, with Jurkat cell RNA spiked in. Subset in this sample: FACS-sorted CD8+CD4-CCR7+CD45RA+ naive T cells. Receptors originate from a human donor in good health. Some libraries in this study had Jurkat cell RNA spiked in.

As concerns this clonotype: No conserved phenylalanine or tryptophan is present at the end of the CDR3, so a read error is the likely explanation. The V and J genes are TRBV27 and TRBJ2-7, with 11 nucleotides matching TRBD2. J was trimmed by 2 bases and V by 7 bases; bases with no gene match: 4. The CDR3 is 14 amino acids. Germline values: CDR1 MNHEY, CDR2 SMNVEV (reference sequence). The CDR3 reads CASKPGLAAYEQYL. CDR3 in DNA: TGTGCCAGCAAGCCGGGACTAGCGGCCTACGAGCAGTACCTC.

The sample holds many counts of this clonotype. The gene calls are TRBV25-1 and TRBJ2-7; no firm D call. The CDR3 sequence is 11 residues long. V lost 4 bases to trimming and J lost 4 bases, with 5 bases between them. Germline V CDR1 and CDR2: MGHDK, SYGVNS. Here the CDR3 reads CASSGHYEQYF. CDR3 nucleotides: TGTGCCAGCAGTGGGCATTACGAGCAGTACTTC.

This clonotype was detected ten times or more. The gene calls are TRBV29-1 and TRBJ2-7; the D gene is possibly TRBD1 (6 bases). In germline, CDR1 is SQVTM, CDR2 ANQGSEA. The CDR3 is 14 residues long. Trimming shortened V by 3 bases and J by 2 bases, and 14 bases separated the two germline ends. CDR3 DNA: TGCAGCGTTGAGGTACAGGGATATACCTACGAGCAGTACTTC. It is translated as CSVEVQGYTYEQYF.

Concerning this clonotype: This clone may be a read error of a much larger clone one base away. The conserved phenylalanine or tryptophan is not found at the CDR3 terminus, so this likely reflects a read error. This sequence joins TRBV28 and TRBJ1-5; no definite D call. V shed 3 bases and J shed 3 bases, with 12 bases lying between them. This CDR3 is built from 15 residues. CDR1 MDHEN and CDR2 SYDVKM come from the germline V gene. This CDR3 reads CASSLVPGPNQPQHV. In DNA, the CDR3 is TGTGCCAGCAGTTTGGTTCCAGGCCCCAATCAGCCCCAGCATGTT.

The sample holds many counts of this clonotype. V is TRBV29-1 and J is TRBJ1-5, with 9 bases that match TRBD1. Looked up from germline, CDR1 is SQVTM and CDR2 is ANQGSEA. J was trimmed by 11 bases and V by 3 bases; bases with no gene match: 14. The CDR3 consists of 15 residues. CDR3 sequence reads: CSVEVYTGGLLTQHF. The DNA for the CDR3 is TGCAGCGTTGAGGTTTATACAGGGGGCTTATTAACCCAGCATTTT. The full variable domain, completed using reference TRBV29-1 and TRBJ1-5, is SAVISQKPSRDICQRGTSLTIQCQVDSQVTMMFWYRQQPGQSLTLIATANQGSEATYESGFVIDKFPISRPNLTFSTLTVSNMSPEDSSIYLCSVEVYTGGLLTQHFGDGTRLSIL.

There are a few counts of this clonotype. The genes are TRBV5-1 and TRBJ2-2; D is uncertain. Germline V gives CDR1 SGHRS, CDR2 YFSETQ. The CDR3 loop spans 17 amino acids. Trimming took 4 bases from V and 2 from J, leaving 18 bases between them. Here the CDR3 reads CASSPVIGIGNTGELFF. DNA of the CDR3: TGCGCCAGCAGCCCCGTAATCGGAATTGGCAACACCGGGGAGCTGTTTTTT.

This clonotype was observed at least ten times. V usage is TRBV4-2 and J usage is TRBJ2-2, with no clear D. V shed 0 bases and J shed 3 bases, with 11 bases lying between them. In germline, CDR1 is LGHNA, CDR2 YNFKEQ. The length of the CDR3 is 16 residues. CDR3 nucleotides: TGTGCCAGCAGCCAAGAAGAAATGATTTACACCGGGGAGCTGTTTTTT. Translation gives CASSQEEMIYTGELFF.

This clonotype appeared many times. The rearrangement links TRBV12-3 or TRBV12-4 to TRBJ1-4, with no clear D. The V end lost 4 bases, the J end lost 7 bases, and 16 bases lay between the germline ends. The CDR3 has 15 residues. Written as DNA, the CDR3 is TGTGCCAGCAGTTACCGGGCCCGGTCCAGTGAAAAACTGTTTTTT. This encodes CASSYRARSSEKLFF.

The gene calls are TRBV6-1 and TRBJ2-7, with a weak D call TRBD1 (6 bases). The germline V gene has CDR1 MNHNS and CDR2 SASEGT. CDR3 length: 14 amino acids. V gave up 6 bases and J gave up 2 bases, with 14 bases separating them. For the CDR3, the DNA is TGTGCCAGCAGCACCGGGACACTGGCCTACGAGCAGTACTTC. The encoded protein is CASSTGTLAYEQYF.

At least ten counts were recorded for this clonotype. The V and J genes are TRBV27 and TRBJ2-7; the D call may be TRBD1 or TRBD2 (6 bases each). The germline gives CDR1 MNHEY, CDR2 SMNVEV (reference sequence). Trimming cost V 6 bases and J 4 bases, with 19 bases left between them. The CDR3 is made up of 15 amino acids. The CDR3 loop reads CASRISSGAGYEQYF. The CDR3 nucleotides are TGTGCCAGCAGGATCTCGTCGGGGGCAGGGTACGAGCAGTACTTC.

This clonotype was seen ten or more times. The chain couples TRBV11-2 to TRBJ2-1; D is perhaps TRBD1 (5 bases). Trimming removed 3 bases at V and 8 bases at J, with 11 bases between. The V gene's germline CDR1 is SGHAT and CDR2 FQNNGV. This CDR3 has 13 residues. CDR3 sequence reads: CASSFLRVDEQFF. Written as DNA, the CDR3 is TGTGCCAGCAGCTTTCTCAGGGTTGATGAGCAGTTCTTC.

This clonotype was observed a few times. The chain links TRBV18 to TRBJ2-3, with D perhaps TRBD1 or TRBD2 (5 bases each). The length of the CDR3 is 15 residues. CDR1 KGHSH and CDR2 LQKENI come from the germline V gene. V was pared by 0 bases and J by 2 bases, with 9 bases between. The CDR3 DNA follows: TGTGCCAGCTCACCACCAGCGGACAACACAGATACGCAGTATTTT. This codes for CASSPPADNTDTQYF.

This clonotype was seen many times. The chain recombines TRBV6-1 with TRBJ2-4; 7 bases align to TRBD1. This CDR3 spans 17 amino acids. Germline V lookup: CDR1 MNHNS, CDR2 SASEGT. The V gene end was trimmed by 4 bases and the J gene end by 3 bases; junction bases not matched to a gene: 12. The DNA of the CDR3 is TGTGCCAGCAGTGGAAGAGCGACAGGGTTCGTCAAAAACATTCAGTACTTC. This translates into CASSGRATGFVKNIQYF.

This clonotype occurred a few times. This rearrangement joins TRBV19 to TRBJ2-7, with 11 bases that match TRBD1. Looked up from germline, CDR1 is LNHDA and CDR2 is SQIVND (reference sequence). With V trimmed by 6 bases and J by 6 bases, 7 bases remained unmatched. The CDR3 consists of 14 residues. DNA of the CDR3: TGTGCCAGTAGCCTGGGACAGGGGGGTTCCGAGCAGTACTTC. Residues: CASSLGQGGSEQYF.